One sample yielded the 19 T cell receptor beta chains listed below, sequenced in a study of identical twins (dated by TCRdb to about 2016). Receptor amplification or capture employed 5' RACE. The sequencer was an Illumina HiSeq 2000. The public sequencing data were trimmed at Q25 with fastp and processed into clonotypes with MiXCR by TCRdb, which kept only in-frame beta chains. Each entry merges the rows of one CDR3 protein and shows their most common DNA and genes. A total of 650,000 to 800,000 distinct CDR3 sequences appear in this sample, 8.6% of them only once. Jointly, the top ten make up 0.85% to 1% of the sample. The sample also formed part of further work on yellow fever vaccine responses in identical twins.

The specimen was PBMCs. All receptors derive from a woman between 18 and 29 years old in good health.

The CDR3 spells CASSGRDRRAYEQYF. CDR3 DNA sequence: TGTGCCAGCAGCGGCCGGGACAGGCGAGCCTACGAGCAGTACTTC. This chain uses TRBV2 with TRBJ2-7; 8 nucleotides line up with TRBD1. The germline gives CDR1 SNHLY, CDR2 FYNNEI. V lost 6 bases to trimming and J lost 2 bases; unmatched junction nucleotides: 9. This CDR3 comprises 15 residues.

This clonotype was recorded a few times. V and J are TRBV7-3 and TRBJ2-7, with 9 bases fitting TRBD2. In germline, CDR1 is SGHTA, CDR2 FQGTGA. Germline trimming cut 2 bases from V and 6 bases from J; bases unmatched to any gene: 8. There are 15 residues in the CDR3. The CDR3 region is CASSLEGTSYGEQYF. In nucleotides, the CDR3 is TGTGCCAGCAGCTTAGAAGGGACTAGCTACGGCGAGCAGTACTTC.

This clonotype was seen ten or more times. The gene calls are TRBV6-1 and TRBJ1-6, with a possible D match to TRBD1 (6 bases). CDR3 length: 15 amino acids. CDR1 MNHNS and CDR2 SASEGT come from the germline V gene. V was pared by 6 bases and J by 7 bases, with 16 bases between. CDR3 sequence reads: CASRRWGRENSPLHF. The CDR3 DNA sequence: TGTGCCAGCAGACGCTGGGGGCGCGAGAATTCACCCCTCCACTTT.

V usage is TRBV18 and J usage is TRBJ2-6, with no clear D. The V end lost 5 bases, the J end lost 2 bases, and 10 bases lay between the germline ends. The germline V gene encodes CDR1 KGHSH and CDR2 LQKENI. The CDR3 covers 15 residues. CDR3 protein: CASSSRAPGANVLTF. The CDR3 region has the DNA TGTGCCAGCTCATCCCGGGCACCTGGGGCCAACGTCCTGACTTTC.

This clonotype came up many times. The chain joins TRBV2 to TRBJ1-4; no definite D call. The CDR3 loop spans 11 amino acids. Trimming stripped 3 bases from V and 8 bases from J, with 4 bases between. CDR1 and CDR2 from the germline V gene are SNHLY and FYNNEI. The CDR3 is CASSDVEKLFF. For the CDR3, the DNA is TGTGCCAGCAGTGATGTGGAAAAACTGTTTTTT.

The chain has TRBV14 and TRBJ2-3, with D tentatively TRBD2 (5 bases). Germline assignment: CDR1 SGHDN and CDR2 FVKESK. Trimming pared 4 bases from V and 3 bases from J, leaving 14 bases between. This CDR3 is 15 amino acids long. The DNA of the CDR3 is TGTGCCAGCAGCCTCGGCGGGCTATGGACAGATACGCAGTATTTT. It translates to CASSLGGLWTDTQYF.

The genes are TRBV12-3 or TRBV12-4 and TRBJ1-4, with D uncertain. The CDR3 has 14 residues. V lost 5 bases and J 4 bases, leaving 11 bases between the germline ends. The CDR3 bases are TGTGCCAGCAGTCTGGGCATAGTTAATGAAAAACTGTTTTTT. Its translation is CASSLGIVNEKLFF.

This clonotype came up once. This rearrangement joins TRBV3-1 to TRBJ2-1, with D tentatively TRBD2 (5 bases). CDR1 and CDR2 from the germline V gene are LGHDT and YNNKEL (reference sequence). The CDR3 contains 14 residues. The V and J ends lost 1 base and 7 bases respectively, with 11 bases between them. The DNA for the CDR3 is TGTGCCAGCAGCCAAGGAACTAGTTTAAATGAGCAGTTCTTC. Residues: CASSQGTSLNEQFF.

The V and J genes are TRBV6-5 and TRBJ2-7, with TRBD1 matching over 8 bases. Trimming at V came to 0 bases and at J to 0 bases, leaving 4 bases not matched to a gene. Germline loops: CDR1 MNHEY, CDR2 SVGAGI. CDR3 length: 16 residues. The chain's CDR3 is CASSYSRRGLSYEQYF. In DNA, the CDR3 is TGTGCCAGCAGTTACTCCCGCAGGGGGCTCTCCTACGAGCAGTACTTC.

This clonotype was found many times. The CDR3 sequence: CASSLGERETQYF. DNA of the CDR3: TGTGCCAGCAGCCTGGGGGAGAGAGAGACCCAGTACTTC. This chain uses TRBV7-2 with TRBJ2-5; D possibly uses TRBD1 or TRBD2 (5 bases each). The CDR3 loop spans 13 amino acids. V was pared by 5 bases and J by 4 bases, with 11 bases between. Looked up from germline, CDR1 is SGHTA and CDR2 is FQGNSA.

This chain connects TRBV28 to TRBJ2-3, with D perhaps matching TRBD2 (5 bases). Trimming shortened V by 3 bases and J by 1 base, and 14 bases separated the two germline ends. Germline loops: CDR1 MDHEN, CDR2 SYDVKM. This CDR3 is 16 amino acids long. CDR3 in amino acids: CASSFRTSRGTDTQYF. The CDR3, as DNA: TGTGCCAGCAGTTTCCGTACTAGTAGGGGCACAGATACGCAGTATTTT.

This clonotype was counted a few times. In DNA, the CDR3 is TGTGCCAGCAGGTGGGGAGGATTCGGGAGGCAGTTCTTC. As protein: CASRWGGFGRQFF. The J gene is TRBJ2-1, the V gene TRBV12-3 or TRBV12-4, with D perhaps TRBD2 (6 bases). The length of the CDR3 is 13 residues. Deletions cut 6 bases from V and 12 bases from J, with 18 bases between.

This rearrangement joins TRBV6-2 or TRBV6-3 to TRBJ2-7; TRBD1 matches at 7 bases. Unmatched junction bases numbered 6, after V lost 6 bases and J lost 4 bases. The CDR3 is 13 residues long. The germline V gene has CDR1 MNHEY and CDR2 SVGEGT. In DNA, the CDR3 is TGTGCCAGCAGGATGGACAGGAATTACGAGCAGTACTTC. It is translated as CASRMDRNYEQYF.

This clonotype was counted a few times. V usage is TRBV12-3 or TRBV12-4 and J usage is TRBJ2-5; 8 bases are shared with TRBD2. The CDR3 runs to 13 residues. J gave up 5 bases and V 3 bases, and 2 bases lay outside the gene matches. In DNA, the CDR3 is TGTGCCAGCAGTTTCGGGGGGGTGGAGACCCAGTACTTC. It codes for CASSFGGVETQYF.

This clonotype turned up a few times. V usage is TRBV11-2 and J usage is TRBJ2-7; either TRBD1 or TRBD2 may fit D (5 bases each). This CDR3 has 14 amino acids. Trimming removed 9 bases from V and 0 bases from J, with 15 bases in between. Germline CDR1 SGHAT, CDR2 FQNNGV. CDR3: CASPGRTSSYEQYF. The CDR3 DNA sequence: TGTGCCAGTCCGGGGCGGACCAGCTCCTACGAGCAGTACTTC.

This clonotype was seen a few times. The rearrangement joins TRBV15 to TRBJ2-7; D gene uncertain. Germline assignment: CDR1 LNHNV and CDR2 YYDKDF (reference sequence). Trimming took off 0 bases at V and 7 bases at J, with 19 bases between the two ends. The length of the CDR3 is 16 residues. The CDR3 protein is CATSRDMKGILGEQYF. Here the CDR3 DNA reads TGTGCCACCAGCAGAGATATGAAAGGGATTTTGGGTGAGCAGTACTTC.

This clonotype has more than one count but fewer than ten. The chain combines TRBV7-2 with TRBJ2-7; D not certain. The CDR3 is 14 amino acids. V lost 6 bases and J 0 bases, leaving 12 bases between the germline ends. The germline V gene encodes CDR1 SGHTA and CDR2 FQGNSA. The CDR3: CASSLSIFSYEQYF. The CDR3 DNA follows: TGTGCCAGCAGTCTGAGCATCTTCTCCTACGAGCAGTACTTC.

This chain connects TRBV10-3 to TRBJ2-7; 11 nucleotides match TRBD1. V lost 3 bases to trimming and J lost 3 bases; unmatched junction nucleotides: 4. The CDR3 length is 15 residues. Germline CDR1 and CDR2: ENHRY and SYGVKD. The CDR3 loop is CAISDPGQGVYEQYF. CDR3 nucleotide sequence: TGTGCCATCAGTGACCCGGGACAGGGGGTCTACGAGCAGTACTTC.

This clonotype was detected once. This may be a read error: a much more frequent sequence differs by one nucleotide. The chain uses TRBV12-3 or TRBV12-4 and TRBJ2-7; 8 nucleotides agree with TRBD1. V was clipped by 10 bases and J by 2 bases; unmatched bases: 22. The CDR3 contains 18 residues. CDR3 residues: CAISQGGQADAFAYEQYF. The CDR3 bases are TGTGCCATCAGCCAAGGGGGACAGGCGGATGCCTTTGCCTACGAGCAGTACTTC.